This record covers a single T cell receptor beta chain. Germline V gene data show CDR1 as GTSNPN and CDR2 as SVGIG (reference sequence). V was cut by 4 bases and J by 4 bases, with 13 bases left in between. This CDR3 region has 13 residues. The data belong to a study of OX40 agonist ivuxolimab in advanced cancers. TCRdb's table, derived via immunoSEQ multiplex PCR, lists solely in-frame clones and lacks some. The data show around 60,000 clones, about nine tenths seen once. The clonotype originates from an adult with an advanced solid tumor such as melanoma, head and neck, liver or kidney cancer. The sequencing used CD4+ or CD8+ T cells sorted from blood, collected in a trial of the OX40 agonist ivuxolimab. V usage is TRBV30 and J usage is TRBJ1-1; D is unclear. The CDR3 DNA follows: TGTGCCTGGAACAGTGGCGTTAGCACTGAAGCTTTCTTT. Protein: CAWNSGVSTEAFF. The full variable domain, in which reference TRBV30 and TRBJ1-1 provide the parts outside the CDR3, is SQTIHQWPATLVQPVGSPLSLECTVEGTSNPNLYWYRQAAGRGLQLLFYSVGIGQISSEVPQNLSASRPQDRQFILSSKKLLLSDSGFYLCAWNSGVSTEAFFGQGTRLTVV.